The clone carrying this T cell receptor beta chain appeared many times. This sample was included in a study of T-cell reconstitution after alpha-beta-depleted transplantation in children. This sample's TCRbeta library carried unique molecular identifier barcodes. TCRdb independently ran MiXCR on the PCR reads; one entry per CDR3 protein. The sample shows about 580,000 distinct CDR3 sequences, more than 20% of them seen only once. V was clipped by 0 bases and J by 6 bases, with 14 bases between them. Germline V gene data show CDR1 as MNHEY and CDR2 as SVGAGI. The CDR3 loop spans 15 amino acids. This chain connects TRBV6-5 to TRBJ1-1; the D gene is possibly TRBD1 (5 bases). This sequence was found in a boy younger than two who had a stem cell transplant for acute myeloid leukemia, so the T cells may come from the graft donor. The source material was PBMCs, mostly from graft donor cells, sampled 360 days after TCRalphabeta/CD19-depleted stem cell transplant. The CDR3 DNA reads as TGTGCCAGCAGTTACTCCCCGACAGCCGGGGCTGAAGCTTTCTTT. Protein product: CASSYSPTAGAEAFF.